Each of the 2 T cell receptor beta chains below was sequenced from the same sample in a study of tumor-infiltrating lymphocytes in primary liver carcinoma (dated by TCRdb to the late 2010s). Total RNA and DNA were co-extracted without cell sorting from around 20-30 mg of bulk tissue using the AllPrep DNA/RNA mini kit. The sample was run on an Illumina HiSeq 2500. Using a constant-region primer and ProtoScript II reverse transcriptase, TCRbeta-specific cDNA was reverse-transcribed from 500 ng total RNA. The TCRbeta libraries were prepared through three rounds of nested multiplex PCR following a slightly modified ARM-PCR procedure. Each of the first two PCR rounds ran for around 11 cycles using multiplex TRBV1-TRBV30 forward primers together with a Cbeta reverse primer. TCRdb reprocessing: public reads trimmed at Q25 with fastp, clones called with MiXCR, in-frame beta chains kept. Rows merge per CDR3 protein into single entries with the most common DNA and genes. For this sample the table gives 150,000 to 200,000 distinct CDR3 sequences, of which 85% were detected only once. The ten largest clonotypes hold around a sixth of the sample.

Sequenced sample: tumor tissue from primary liver carcinoma. The receptors were gathered from a man aged 40-55 years with primary liver carcinoma and hepatitis B virus infection.

Turning to this clonotype: It is likely a read error, because the conserved phenylalanine at the end of the CDR3 is missing. The DNA is omitted, as the CDR3 cannot be located on it reliably, and the CDR3 follows TCRdb's listing. The chain carries TRBV6-6 and TRBJ1-1; the DNA was not used to check the table's D call, TRBD1. The germline CDR1 and CDR2 sequences are MNHNY and SVGAGI (reference sequence). Termini included, the CDR3 measures 16 amino acids. CDR3 in amino acids: CASSIFMTGGNTKVFV.

The chain recombines TRBV6-1 with TRBJ2-5; 7 bases align to TRBD2. Germline CDR1 and CDR2: MNHNS and SASEGT. V trimming: 1 base; J trimming: 13 bases; junction bases outside the gene matches: 12. The CDR3 extends over 14 amino acids. CDR3 sequence reads: CASSEETSVVILYF. The CDR3 DNA is TGTGCCAGCAGTGAAGAAACTAGCGTGGTGATCCTGTACTTC.